This is a list of T cell receptor beta chains from one sample in a study of T cell repertoires in cytomegalovirus infection. TCRdb processed the reads anew with MiXCR; each CDR3 protein has one entry. Of approximately 70,000 distinct CDR3 sequences listed, about 4.2% are singletons. The sequenced material came from PBMCs. Receptors originate from a human donor in good health (CMV status not recorded). Some clones in this sample may be carry-over from other donors' samples. Both conserved end residues are part of each CDR3. The D gene is left open where the match is weak. Size values are once, few and many counts, or a class for expanded clones, and some rows have none.

>-|TRBV7-2|many|TRBJ2-1
TGTGCCAGTAAGGCGGGGAGCTACAATGAGCAGTTCTTC
CASKAGSYNEQFF
>TRBD1|TRBV12-5|many|TRBJ1-6
TGTGCTAGTGGTCCGCTCCAGGGACAGGGGGCGCAGACCTATAATTCACCCCTCCACTTT
CASGPLQGQGAQTYNSPLHF
>-|TRBV28|few|TRBJ2-7
TGTGCCAGCGGAACATTATACGAGCAGTACTTC
CASGTLYEQYF
>TRBD2|TRBV7-2|many|TRBJ2-3
TGTGCCAGCAGCTTGGGACTAGCGGTCACAGATACGCAGTATTTT
CASSLGLAVTDTQYF
>-|TRBV7-2|few|TRBJ2-7
TGTGCCAGCAGCGAGAGCTTCTACGAGCAGTACTTC
CASSESFYEQYF
>-|TRBV7-6|many|TRBJ1-1
TGTGCCAGCAGCCAACTTTTTGGGGGCACTGAAGCTTTCTTT
CASSQLFGGTEAFF
>-|TRBV6-2/TRBV6-3|few|TRBJ1-5
TGTGCCAGCTTCGGGGCTATCGGCAATCAGCCACAGCATTTT
CASFGAIGNQPQHF
>TRBD1|TRBV7-2|many|TRBJ2-7
TGTGCCAGCAGCCAAGACAGGGTAGGGGAGCAGTACTTC
CASSQDRVGEQYF
>-|TRBV12-3/TRBV12-4|many|TRBJ1-6
TGTGCCAGCAGTCTATCCGGAGGCAAAAATTCACCCCTCCACTTT
CASSLSGGKNSPLHF
>-|TRBV28|many|TRBJ1-5
TGTGCCAGCAGTTTCCCCGGGGCCAGCCGATATAGCAATCAGCCCCAGCATTTT
CASSFPGASRYSNQPQHF
>-|TRBV24-1|-|TRBJ2-3
TGTGCCACCAGTGAATCCACAGGACCGACAACTACGCAGTATTTT
CATSESTGPTTTQYF
>-|TRBV7-3|many|TRBJ1-3
TGTGCCAGCAGCCCTACAGGCTCTGGAAACACCATATATTTT
CASSPTGSGNTIYF
>TRBD1|TRBV11-2|many|TRBJ1-2
TGTGCCAGCAGCCAAAACAGGGGGCTGGATGGCTACACCTTC
CASSQNRGLDGYTF
>-|TRBV6-1|few|TRBJ2-2
TGTGCCACCCCTTCTGGGGACACCGGGGAGCTGTTTTTT
CATPSGDTGELFF
>-|TRBV27|many|TRBJ1-2
TGTGCCAGCAGTTTAGGGTCCCATCCCCACACCGGCTACACCTTC
CASSLGSHPHTGYTF
>-|TRBV12-3/TRBV12-4|many|TRBJ1-5
TGTGCCAGCAGTTTAGTTGAGGGCAGGAATCAGCCCCAGCATTTT
CASSLVEGRNQPQHF
>TRBD1|TRBV5-6|many|TRBJ1-2
TGTGCCAGCAGCCGAACCCAGGGGGCGAGTAGGTATGGCTACACCTTC
CASSRTQGASRYGYTF
>-|TRBV28|many|TRBJ1-6
TGTGCCAGCAGGGTTAAACTGGGGCTCCTCGGGGATTCACCCCTCCACTTT
CASRVKLGLLGDSPLHF
>TRBD1|TRBV6-2/TRBV6-3|many|TRBJ2-7
TGTGCCAGCAGTCGGGACAGGGGAGGACAGTACTTC
CASSRDRGGQYF
>-|TRBV7-9|many|TRBJ2-1
TGTGCCAGCAGCTTTCCCGGGACGAACAATGAGCAGTTCTTC
CASSFPGTNNEQFF
>TRBD2|TRBV20-1|many|TRBJ2-1
TGCAGTGCTAGTTTCTCTAGCGGAACCTACAATGAGCAGTTCTTC
CSASFSSGTYNEQFF
>-|TRBV7-8|many|TRBJ2-5
TGTGCCAGCAGCTTAGGCGGGGAGGGGGCCCAGTACTTC
CASSLGGEGAQYF
>TRBD1|TRBV19|-|TRBJ2-7
TGTGCCAGTACAAGGACAGGGGAGTCCTACGAGCAGTACTTC
CASTRTGESYEQYF
>TRBD1|TRBV28|-|TRBJ1-2
TGTGCCAGCAGCCGACAGGGCTTTGGCTACACCTTC
CASSRQGFGYTF
>-|TRBV7-2|few|TRBJ1-2
TGTGCCAGCAGCCTTTCCCTCGGCTACACCTTC
CASSLSLGYTF
>-|TRBV12-3/TRBV12-4|many|TRBJ2-5
TGTGCCAGCAGTTTGATGGAGACCCAGTACTTC
CASSLMETQYF
>-|TRBV7-2|many|TRBJ2-6
TGTGCCAGCAGCTTAAAAACAGGTCTGGTATTCACTGGGGCCAACGTCCTGACTTTC
CASSLKTGLVFTGANVLTF
>-|TRBV7-9|many|TRBJ2-1
TGTGCCAGCAGCTTAATCCCGCGGTTAGAGGTTAACAATGAGCAGTTCTTC
CASSLIPRLEVNNEQFF
>-|TRBV7-2|many|TRBJ2-2
TGTGCCAGCAGCTTAAGACTTCATACCGGGGAGCTGTTTTTT
CASSLRLHTGELFF
>TRBD1|TRBV20-1|many|TRBJ1-5
TGCAGTGCTAGAGGGACAGGGTGGGAGCCCCAGCATTTT
CSARGTGWEPQHF
>-|TRBV4-1|-|TRBJ2-3
TGCGCCAGCAGCCAAGGCCCCTTCTATAGCACAGATACGCAGTATTTT
CASSQGPFYSTDTQYF
>TRBD2|TRBV11-2|many|TRBJ2-1
TGTGCCAGCAGCCCGCAGGCGGGAGTATATGGTGAGCAGTTCTTC
CASSPQAGVYGEQFF
>-|TRBV7-2|many|TRBJ2-5
TGTGCCAGCAGCTTAGGGCGGGTAGAGACCCAGTACTTC
CASSLGRVETQYF
>TRBD2|TRBV7-2|-|TRBJ2-1
TGTGCCAGCAGCGGGACTAGCGGGAGCGGGTATGAGCAGTTCTTC
CASSGTSGSGYEQFF
>TRBD1|TRBV12-3/TRBV12-4|many|TRBJ1-6
TGTGCCAGCAGTTGGGACAGGGATGATACACCCCTCCACTTT
CASSWDRDDTPLHF
>-|TRBV28|few|TRBJ2-1
TGTGCCAGCAGTTTCGCGGGGAGGCCTTACAATGAGCAGTTCTTC
CASSFAGRPYNEQFF
>-|TRBV11-2|many|TRBJ1-1
TGTGCCAGCAGCTTAGGTCTTTTTGGCGTGAACACTGAAGCTTTCTTT
CASSLGLFGVNTEAFF